These 19 T cell receptor beta chains originate from one sample sequenced in a study of cytomegalovirus exposure and HLA in healthy donors. 13 Jbeta primers and 60 Vbeta primers were used for the PCR. Profiled with immunoSEQ multiplex PCR; TCRdb holds only in-frame clones, not every one. The sample lists about 150,000 clones, just under 75% occurring once. What was sequenced was PBMCs. The receptors come from a woman younger than 30 in good health and CMV-seronegative.

This chain joins TRBV6-5 and TRBJ2-7, with TRBD1 identical over 7 bases. Germline CDR1 is MNHEY and CDR2 is SVGAGI. V shed 4 bases, J shed 0 bases, and the junction held 3 bases outside the gene matches. The CDR3 sequence is 14 residues long. The CDR3 protein is CASSFDRDSYEQYF. The CDR3 bases are TGTGCCAGCAGTTTCGACAGGGACTCCTACGAGCAGTACTTC.

Remarks on this clone: The junction and the germline gene differ at one end; a read error may be behind it. The CDR3 here is CASSQPGGQFSGANGLTF. For the CDR3, the DNA is TGTGCCAGCAGCCAACCCGGGGGACAGTTCTCTGGGGCCAACGGCCTGACTTTC. The chain employs TRBV9 and TRBJ2-6, with D perhaps TRBD1 (7 bases). The CDR3 runs 18 residues. CDR1 and CDR2 (germline): SGDLS, YYNGEE.

The chain carries TRBV5-6 and TRBJ1-5, with D perhaps TRBD1 (6 bases). V dropped 4 bases and J dropped 0 bases, with 8 bases sitting between them. Germline assignment: CDR1 SGHDT and CDR2 YYEEEE. The CDR3 has 14 amino acids. The CDR3 DNA is TGTGCCAGCAGCCTCAGGGGTAGCAATCAGCCCCAGCATTTT. Translating it yields CASSLRGSNQPQHF.

This clone was counted once. This chain links TRBV18 with TRBJ2-7; D perhaps matches TRBD1 (6 bases). The germline V gene encodes CDR1 KGHSH and CDR2 LQKENI. Deletions cut 6 bases from V and 2 bases from J, with 14 bases between. This CDR3 is 14 amino acids long. CDR3 sequence: CASSQQGGTYEQYV. The CDR3 DNA follows: TGTGCCAGCTCTCAACAGGGCGGCACCTACGAGCAGTACGTC.

The count of this clone is one. The rearrangement links TRBV5-4 to TRBJ2-1; 10 positions match TRBD2. The ends lost 6 bases at V and 3 bases at J; junction bases unmatched: 3. Germline loops: CDR1 SGHNT, CDR2 YYREEE (reference sequence). The CDR3 totals 14 residues. This CDR3 reads CASTLAGVYNEQFF. The CDR3 DNA sequence: TGTGCCAGCACCCTAGCGGGAGTCTACAATGAGCAGTTCTTC. The variable domain in full, with the rest retrieved from reference TRBV5-4 and TRBJ2-1, is ETGVTQSPTHLIKTRGQQVTLRCSSQSGHNTVSWYQQALGQGPQFIFQYYREEENGRGNFPPRFSGLQFPNYSSELNVNALELDDSALYLCASTLAGVYNEQFFGPGTRLTVL.

The chain has TRBV25-1 and TRBJ2-1, with a weak D call TRBD2 (5 bases). Looked up from germline, CDR1 is MGHDK and CDR2 is SYGVNS. Deletions cut 2 bases from V and 6 bases from J, with 11 bases between. The CDR3 is 14 amino acids. The CDR3 nucleotides are TGTGCCAGCAGTGAACCCGGGAAGGGCAATGAGCAGTTCTTC. Its protein is CASSEPGKGNEQFF.

The chain carries TRBV21-1 and TRBJ2-1; TRBD1 was called by the table and not checked on the DNA. TRBV21-1 is listed as a pseudogene. The CDR3 has 13 residues. DNA for the CDR3: TGTGCCACCGCTTCGACAGGGGGCGATGAGCAGTTCTTC. It translates to CATASTGGDEQFF.

The chain is built from TRBV11-2 and TRBJ2-1, with 13 bases lining up with TRBD2. V lost 4 bases to trimming and J lost 6 bases; unmatched junction nucleotides: 3. Germline CDR1 SGHAT, CDR2 FQNNGV. This CDR3 region has 15 residues. Here the CDR3 DNA reads TGTGCCAGCAGCTCCACTAGCGGGAGGGGCAATGAGCAGTTCTTC. Its protein product is CASSSTSGRGNEQFF.

The J gene is TRBJ2-7, the V gene TRBV25-1; 9 nucleotides line up with TRBD1. In germline, CDR1 is MGHDK, CDR2 SYGVNS. V lost 2 bases, J lost 7 bases, and 6 bases stayed unmatched. The CDR3 spans 14 residues. The CDR3 sequence: CASSEGGTGREQYV. CDR3 sequence (DNA): TGTGCCAGCAGTGAAGGCGGGACAGGGAGGGAGCAGTACGTC.

The V and J genes are TRBV9 and TRBJ1-2; a weak D match, TRBD1 (6 bases). CDR3 length equals 16 residues. The V gene lost 3 bases and the J gene lost 1 base, with 16 bases spanning the gap. The germline V gene has CDR1 SGDLS and CDR2 YYNGEE. The CDR3 here is CASSAGAGLSNYGYTF. For the CDR3, the DNA is TGTGCCAGCAGCGCAGGGGCCGGGTTGAGTAACTATGGCTACACCTTC. Full variable domain (rest looked up from reference TRBV9 and TRBJ1-2): DSGVTQTPKHLITATGQRVTLRCSPRSGDLSVYWYQQSLDQGLQFLIQYYNGEERAKGNILERFSAQQFPDLHSELNLSSLELGDSALYFCASSAGAGLSNYGYTFGSGTRLTVV.

The chain carries TRBV28 and TRBJ1-4, with TRBD1 identical over 7 bases. The germline CDR1 and CDR2 sequences are MDHEN and SYDVKM. V was pared by 7 bases and J by 6 bases, with 11 bases of the junction left unmatched. The length of the CDR3 is 15 residues. In DNA form, the CDR3 reads TGTGCCAGCATCTCGCGGGACAGCATTTATGAAAAACTGTTTTTT. Protein: CASISRDSIYEKLFF.

There are a few counts of this clone. Here the CDR3 DNA reads TGTGCCAGCAGTTTAAGGGAGTTATCATGGACTGAAGCTTTCTTT. Protein: CASSLRELSWTEAFF. The chain has TRBV28 and TRBJ1-1; D remains unclear. V shed 2 bases and J shed 5 bases, with 15 bases lying between them. CDR1 and CDR2 (germline): MDHEN, SYDVKM. This CDR3 is built from 15 residues.

The rearrangement joins TRBV27 to TRBJ1-1; no definite D call. The germline CDR1 and CDR2 sequences are MNHEY and SMNVEV (reference sequence). V was clipped by 7 bases and J by 1 base, with 13 bases between them. This CDR3 has 14 amino acids. The CDR3 sequence is CASTEPEGNTEAFF. The DNA of the CDR3 is TGTGCCAGCACCGAGCCGGAGGGGAACACTGAAGCTTTCTTT.

A few counts support this clone. V gene TRBV6-5 combines with J gene TRBJ1-1, with a possible D match to TRBD1 (5 bases). The V end was cut by 0 bases, the J end by 1 base, with 12 bases between. There are 16 residues in the CDR3. The V gene's germline CDR1 is MNHEY and CDR2 SVGAGI. This CDR3 is CASSYSPPGPNTEAFF. The CDR3 bases are TGTGCCAGCAGTTACTCCCCTCCAGGGCCGAACACTGAAGCTTTCTTT.

There are a few counts of this clone. The chain has TRBV6-1 and TRBJ1-2; 7 positions match TRBD1. Germline CDR1 MNHNS, CDR2 SASEGT. V lost 7 bases and J lost 2; bases outside the gene matches: 4. The CDR3 length is 13 residues. The CDR3 here is CASTGTVNYGYTF. The CDR3 coding sequence is TGTGCCAGCACCGGGACAGTAAACTATGGCTACACCTTC.

The chain carries TRBV18 and TRBJ2-7; possible D gene TRBD2, 5 bases. The CDR3 is 14 residues long. The ends were cut back, 3 bases at V and 2 bases at J, with 11 bases in the middle. Germline CDR1 reads KGHSH; CDR2 reads LQKENI. CDR3 DNA sequence: TGTGCCAGCTCACCCCCCGGAGGAACCTACGAGCAGTACTTC. It specifies CASSPPGGTYEQYF.

V and J are TRBV28 and TRBJ1-4, with TRBD1 identical over 7 bases. Per the germline V gene, CDR1 is MDHEN and CDR2 is SYDVKM. Trimming cost V 5 bases and J 7 bases; bases outside gene matches: 13. CDR3 size: 16 residues. Written as DNA, the CDR3 is TGTGCCAGCAGTCTAGATTCCGGGACAGCTAGTGAAAAACTGTTTTTT. Residues: CASSLDSGTASEKLFF. Variable domain in full (rest from reference TRBV28 and TRBJ1-4): DVKVTQSSRYLVKRTGEKVFLECVQDMDHENMFWYRQDPGLGLRLIYFSYDVKMKEKGDIPEGYSVSREKKERFSLILESASTNQTSMYLCASSLDSGTASEKLFFGSGTQLSVL.

V usage is TRBV10-1 and J usage is TRBJ2-1; 11 bases are shared with TRBD2. The CDR3 length is 17 residues. Per germline, CDR1 WNHNN and CDR2 SYGVQD (reference sequence). J lost 4 bases, V lost 5 bases, and 10 bases had no gene match. The CDR3 bases are TGCGCCAGCAGTCCAGAGTGGGGGACTAGCGGTTACAATGAGCAGTTCTTC. This sequence encodes CASSPEWGTSGYNEQFF.

This clone occurred a few times. V usage is TRBV9 and J usage is TRBJ2-5; no definite D call. Germline V gene data show CDR1 as SGDLS and CDR2 as YYNGEE. The V end lost 4 bases, the J end lost 5 bases, and 9 bases lay between the germline ends. The CDR3 has 12 amino acids. CDR3 coding DNA: TGTGCCAGCAGCCTTTTCGGGGAGACCCAGTACTTC. Protein: CASSLFGETQYF.